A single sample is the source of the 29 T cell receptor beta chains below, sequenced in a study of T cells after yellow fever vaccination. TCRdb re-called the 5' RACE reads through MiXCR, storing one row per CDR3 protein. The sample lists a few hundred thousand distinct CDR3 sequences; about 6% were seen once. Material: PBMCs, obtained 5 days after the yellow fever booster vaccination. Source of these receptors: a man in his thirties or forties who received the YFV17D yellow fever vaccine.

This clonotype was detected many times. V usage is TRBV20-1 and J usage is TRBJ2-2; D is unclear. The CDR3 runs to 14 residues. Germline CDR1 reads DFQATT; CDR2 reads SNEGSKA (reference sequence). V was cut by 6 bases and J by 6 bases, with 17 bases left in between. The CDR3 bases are TGCAGTGCAGAAGCCGCTAAAGGAGCCGGGGAGCTGTTTTTT. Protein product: CSAEAAKGAGELFF.

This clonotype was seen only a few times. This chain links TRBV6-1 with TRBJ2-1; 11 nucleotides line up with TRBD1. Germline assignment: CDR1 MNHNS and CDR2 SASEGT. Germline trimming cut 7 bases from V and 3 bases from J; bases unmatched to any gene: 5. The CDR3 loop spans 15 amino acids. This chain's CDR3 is CASTSGQGVYNEQFF. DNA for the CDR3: TGTGCCAGCACCTCGGGACAGGGGGTCTACAATGAGCAGTTCTTC.

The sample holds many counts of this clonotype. CDR3 amino acids: CASSQIQGADTQYF. The CDR3 nucleotides read TGCGCCAGCAGCCAGATCCAGGGGGCAGATACGCAGTATTTT. The chain couples TRBV4-1 to TRBJ2-3; 7 nucleotides line up with TRBD1. In germline, CDR1 is MGHRA, CDR2 YSYEKL. The V segment lost 3 bases and the J segment 4 bases; nucleotides outside the gene matches: 4. There are 14 residues in the CDR3.

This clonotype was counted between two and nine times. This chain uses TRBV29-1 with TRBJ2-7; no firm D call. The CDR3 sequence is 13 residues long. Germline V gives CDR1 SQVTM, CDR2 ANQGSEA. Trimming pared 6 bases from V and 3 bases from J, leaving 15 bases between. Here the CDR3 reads CSVITPANYEQYF. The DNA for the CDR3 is TGCAGCGTAATTACCCCAGCTAACTACGAGCAGTACTTC.

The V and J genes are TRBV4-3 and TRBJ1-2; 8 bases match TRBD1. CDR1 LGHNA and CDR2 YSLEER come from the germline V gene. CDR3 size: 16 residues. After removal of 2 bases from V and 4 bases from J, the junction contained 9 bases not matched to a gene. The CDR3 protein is CASSQSGGDRGYGYTF. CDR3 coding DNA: TGCGCCAGCAGCCAATCAGGGGGCGACAGGGGCTATGGCTACACCTTC.

CDR3 loop: CSASGTPLTDTQYF. CDR3 nucleotide sequence: TGCAGTGCTAGCGGGACTCCCTTGACAGATACGCAGTATTTT. The V and J genes are TRBV20-1 and TRBJ2-3, with a possible D match to TRBD2 (6 bases). Trimming cost V 3 bases and J 3 bases, with 13 bases left between them. Germline loops: CDR1 DFQATT, CDR2 SNEGSKA (reference sequence). CDR3 size: 14 residues.

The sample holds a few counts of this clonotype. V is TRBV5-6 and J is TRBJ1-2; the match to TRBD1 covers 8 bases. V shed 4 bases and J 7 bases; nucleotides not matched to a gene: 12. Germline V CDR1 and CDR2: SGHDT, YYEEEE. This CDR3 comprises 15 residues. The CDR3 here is CASSRRVGQGVGYTF. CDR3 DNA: TGTGCCAGCAGCCGTCGAGTTGGACAGGGAGTTGGCTACACCTTC.

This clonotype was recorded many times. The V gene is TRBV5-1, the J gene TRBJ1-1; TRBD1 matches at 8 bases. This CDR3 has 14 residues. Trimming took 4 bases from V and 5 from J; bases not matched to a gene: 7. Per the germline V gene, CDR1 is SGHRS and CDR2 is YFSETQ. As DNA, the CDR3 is TGCGCCAGCAGCCGAGGACAGGGAGGTACTGAAGCTTTCTTT. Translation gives CASSRGQGGTEAFF.

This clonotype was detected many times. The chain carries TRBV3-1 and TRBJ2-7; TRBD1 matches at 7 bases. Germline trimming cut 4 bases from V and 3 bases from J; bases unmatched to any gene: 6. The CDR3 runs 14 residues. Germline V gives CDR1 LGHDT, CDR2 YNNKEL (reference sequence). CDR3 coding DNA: TGTGCCAGCAGCCTACCGGGACAGATCTACGAGCAGTACTTC. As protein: CASSLPGQIYEQYF.

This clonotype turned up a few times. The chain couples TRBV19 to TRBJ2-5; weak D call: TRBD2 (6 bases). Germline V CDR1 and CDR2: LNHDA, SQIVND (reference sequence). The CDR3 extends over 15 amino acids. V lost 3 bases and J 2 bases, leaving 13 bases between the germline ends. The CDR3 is CASSITLASQETQYF. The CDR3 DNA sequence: TGTGCCAGTAGTATCACGCTAGCGTCACAAGAGACCCAGTACTTC.

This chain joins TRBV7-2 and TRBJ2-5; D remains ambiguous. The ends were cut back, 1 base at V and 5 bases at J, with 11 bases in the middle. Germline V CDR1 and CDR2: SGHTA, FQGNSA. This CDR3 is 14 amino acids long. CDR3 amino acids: CASSLETYGETQYF. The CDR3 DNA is TGTGCCAGCAGCTTAGAGACCTATGGGGAGACCCAGTACTTC. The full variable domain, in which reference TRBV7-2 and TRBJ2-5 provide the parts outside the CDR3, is GAGVSQSPSNKVTEKGKDVELRCDPISGHTALYWYRQSLGQGLEFLIYFQGNSAPDKSGLPSDRFSAERTGGSVSTLTIQRTQQEDSAVYLCASSLETYGETQYFGPGTRLLVL.

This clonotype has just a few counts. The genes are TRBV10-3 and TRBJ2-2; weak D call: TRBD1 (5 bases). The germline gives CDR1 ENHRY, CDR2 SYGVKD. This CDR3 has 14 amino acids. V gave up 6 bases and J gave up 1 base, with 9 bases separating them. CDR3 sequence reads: CAIRVDRNTGELFF. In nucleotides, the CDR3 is TGTGCCATCAGGGTAGACAGGAACACCGGGGAGCTGTTTTTT.

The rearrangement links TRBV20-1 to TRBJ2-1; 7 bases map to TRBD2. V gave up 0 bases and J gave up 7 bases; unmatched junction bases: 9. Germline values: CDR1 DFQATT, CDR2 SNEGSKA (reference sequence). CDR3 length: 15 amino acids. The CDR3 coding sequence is TGCAGTGCTAGAGATGCCCAACTAGCGAGTAATGAGCAGTTCTTC. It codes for CSARDAQLASNEQFF.

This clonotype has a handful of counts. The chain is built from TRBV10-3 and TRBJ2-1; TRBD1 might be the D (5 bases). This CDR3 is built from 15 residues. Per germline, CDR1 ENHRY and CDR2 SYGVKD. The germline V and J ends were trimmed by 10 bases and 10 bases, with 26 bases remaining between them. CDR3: CATTNSISRVYEQFF. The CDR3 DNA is TGTGCCACCACGAATTCCATTTCCAGGGTATACGAGCAGTTCTTC.

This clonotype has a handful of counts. CDR3 region: CASSYSGTGELFF. The CDR3 nucleotides are TGTGCCAGCAGTTACTCGGGCACCGGGGAGCTGTTTTTT. The chain couples TRBV6-5 to TRBJ2-2; D is ambiguous. CDR1 and CDR2 from the germline V gene are MNHEY and SVGAGI. The CDR3 extends over 13 amino acids. Trimming removed 0 bases from V and 4 bases from J, with 3 bases in between.

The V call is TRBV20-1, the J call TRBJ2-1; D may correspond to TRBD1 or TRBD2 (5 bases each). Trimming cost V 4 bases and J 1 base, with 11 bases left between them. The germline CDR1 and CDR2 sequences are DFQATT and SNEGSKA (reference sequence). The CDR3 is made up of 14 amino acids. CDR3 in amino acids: CSATGTKSYNEQFF. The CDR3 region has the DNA TGCAGTGCTACAGGGACCAAATCCTACAATGAGCAGTTCTTC.

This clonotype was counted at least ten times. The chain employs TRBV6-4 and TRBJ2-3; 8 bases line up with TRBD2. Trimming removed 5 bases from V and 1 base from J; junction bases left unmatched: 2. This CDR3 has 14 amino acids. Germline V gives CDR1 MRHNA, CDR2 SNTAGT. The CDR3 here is CASSTSGGTDTQYF. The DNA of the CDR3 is TGTGCCAGCAGTACTAGCGGCGGCACAGATACGCAGTATTTT.

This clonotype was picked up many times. The CDR3, as DNA: TGCAGCCAAACTAGCGGGAGTTTTACGCAGTATTTT. Encoded protein: CSQTSGSFTQYF. The V call is TRBV20-1, the J call TRBJ2-3; TRBD2 agrees at 11 bases. Germline CDR1 DFQATT, CDR2 SNEGSKA (reference sequence). The CDR3 consists of 12 residues.

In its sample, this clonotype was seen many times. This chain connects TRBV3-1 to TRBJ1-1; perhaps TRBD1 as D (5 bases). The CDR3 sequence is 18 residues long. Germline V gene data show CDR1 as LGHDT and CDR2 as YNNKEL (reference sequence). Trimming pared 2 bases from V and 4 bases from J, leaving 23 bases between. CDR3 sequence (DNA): TGTGCCAGCAGCCAATTCCCGGGACTCTCGGAAGGTGGCACTGAAGCTTTCTTT. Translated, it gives CASSQFPGLSEGGTEAFF.

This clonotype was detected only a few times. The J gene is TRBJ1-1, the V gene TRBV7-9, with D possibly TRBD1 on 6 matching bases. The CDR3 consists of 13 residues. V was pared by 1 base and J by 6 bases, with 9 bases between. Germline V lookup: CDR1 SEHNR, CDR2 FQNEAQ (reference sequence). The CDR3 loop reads CASSLEQGSEAFF. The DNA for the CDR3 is TGTGCCAGCAGCTTAGAACAGGGCTCTGAAGCTTTCTTT.

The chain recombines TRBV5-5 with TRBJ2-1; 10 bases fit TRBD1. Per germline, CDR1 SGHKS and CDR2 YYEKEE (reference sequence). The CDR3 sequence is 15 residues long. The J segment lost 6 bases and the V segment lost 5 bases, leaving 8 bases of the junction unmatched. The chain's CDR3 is CASSSGTGDFNEQFF. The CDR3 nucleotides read TGTGCCAGCAGTTCCGGGACAGGGGATTTCAATGAGCAGTTCTTC.

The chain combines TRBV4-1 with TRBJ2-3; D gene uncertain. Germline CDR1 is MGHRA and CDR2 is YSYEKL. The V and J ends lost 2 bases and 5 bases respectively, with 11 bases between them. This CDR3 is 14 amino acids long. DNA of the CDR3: TGCGCCAGCAGCCAAACAACGACGGGAGATACGCAGTATTTT. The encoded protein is CASSQTTTGDTQYF.

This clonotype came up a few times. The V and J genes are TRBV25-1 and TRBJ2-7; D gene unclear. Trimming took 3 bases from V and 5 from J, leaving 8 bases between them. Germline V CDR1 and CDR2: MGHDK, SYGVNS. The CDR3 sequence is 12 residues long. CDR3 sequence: CASSEHGHEQYF. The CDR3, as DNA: TGTGCCAGCAGTGAGCATGGCCACGAGCAGTACTTC.

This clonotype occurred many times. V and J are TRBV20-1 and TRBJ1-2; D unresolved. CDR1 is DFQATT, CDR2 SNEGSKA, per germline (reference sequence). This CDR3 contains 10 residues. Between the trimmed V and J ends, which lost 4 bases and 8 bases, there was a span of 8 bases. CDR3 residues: CSATMGGYTF. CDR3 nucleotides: TGCAGTGCTACAATGGGGGGCTACACCTTC.

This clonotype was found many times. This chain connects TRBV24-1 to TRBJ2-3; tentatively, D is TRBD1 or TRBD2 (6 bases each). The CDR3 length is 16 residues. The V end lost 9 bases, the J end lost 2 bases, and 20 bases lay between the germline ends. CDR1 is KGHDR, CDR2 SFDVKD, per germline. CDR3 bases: TGTGCCACCTCCGAGGGGGGACTCCATATCACAGATACGCAGTATTTT. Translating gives CATSEGGLHITDTQYF.

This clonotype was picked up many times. The CDR3 is CASSLTSLTGESYEQYF. CDR3 DNA: TGTGCCAGCAGCCTGACCTCCCTGACAGGGGAGTCCTACGAGCAGTACTTC. V gene TRBV11-2 combines with J gene TRBJ2-7; TRBD1 matches 8 bases. J was trimmed by 1 base and V by 5 bases; bases with no gene match: 13. There are 17 residues in the CDR3. Looked up from germline, CDR1 is SGHAT and CDR2 is FQNNGV.

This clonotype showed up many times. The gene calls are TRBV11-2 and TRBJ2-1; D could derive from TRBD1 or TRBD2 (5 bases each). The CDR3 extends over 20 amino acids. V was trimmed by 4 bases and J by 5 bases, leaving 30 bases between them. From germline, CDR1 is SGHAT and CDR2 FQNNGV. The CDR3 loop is CASSSLSGTESRQADNEQFF. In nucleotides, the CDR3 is TGTGCCAGCAGCTCACTATCCGGGACGGAGTCCCGGCAAGCGGACAATGAGCAGTTCTTC.

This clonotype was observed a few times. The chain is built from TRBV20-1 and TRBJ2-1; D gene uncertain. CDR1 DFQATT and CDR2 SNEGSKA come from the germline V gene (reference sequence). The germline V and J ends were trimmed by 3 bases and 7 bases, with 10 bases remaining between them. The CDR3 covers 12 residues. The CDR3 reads CSASGRWNEQFF. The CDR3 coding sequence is TGCAGTGCTAGCGGAAGGTGGAATGAGCAGTTCTTC.

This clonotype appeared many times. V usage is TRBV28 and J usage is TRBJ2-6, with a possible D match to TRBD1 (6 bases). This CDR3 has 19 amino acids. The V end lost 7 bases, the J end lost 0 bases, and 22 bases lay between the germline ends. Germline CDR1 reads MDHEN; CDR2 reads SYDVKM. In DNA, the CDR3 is TGTGCCAGCACCAGTTTTGGAGGACAGATGATCTCTGGGGCCAACGTCCTGACTTTC. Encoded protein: CASTSFGGQMISGANVLTF.